This TCR beta chain was documented in a study of T cell repertoires in cytomegalovirus infection. Study-level background: A matching HLA type, together with CMV infection, was signaled by public TCR beta signatures.

TCRdb processed the reads anew with MiXCR; each CDR3 protein has one entry. The table includes about 300,000 distinct CDR3 sequences, around 10% detected once. This clonotype was detected ten times or more. This CDR3 is built from 12 residues. CDR1 is SQVTM, CDR2 ANQGSEA, per germline. The V end lost 8 bases, the J end lost 2 bases, and 12 bases lay between the germline ends. The chain combines TRBV29-1 with TRBJ2-5; D might be TRBD1 (6 bases). The TCR was taken from a human donor in good health (CMV status not recorded). Some clones in this sample may be carry-over from other donors' samples. Sequencing was done on a sample of PBMCs. Here the CDR3 DNA reads TGCAGCTATGGTGACAGGCAAGAGACCCAGTACTTC. Amino acid sequence: CSYGDRQETQYF.